Each of the 18 T cell receptor beta chains below was sequenced from the same sample in a study of blood T cell repertoires in COVID-19 (TCRdb year 2020). Libraries came from the immunoSEQ multiplex PCR assay. TCRdb obtained this table from immuneACCESS and retained in-frame rearrangements with V and J assigned. These tables miss some clones; where compared with another copy, unresolved V genes account for less than half of the shortfall, and the remainder is unexplained. A total of under 300,000 clones appear in this sample, 88% of them only once. Under 3.5% of the sample comes from the top ten. Material for sequencing was PBMCs or T cells enriched from blood (not recorded which). These receptors originate from a woman aged 45-65 years who had recovered from COVID-19.

The J gene is TRBJ2-5, the V gene TRBV6-1; possibly TRBD1 for D (6 bases). V lost 3 bases and J 5 bases, leaving 16 bases between the germline ends. The CDR3 spans 15 residues. Germline lookup yields CDR1 MNHNS and CDR2 SASEGT. CDR3 loop: CASSDSIQGRETQYF. The CDR3 nucleotides are TGTGCCAGCAGTGATAGTATTCAGGGGCGGGAGACCCAGTACTTC.

This sequence joins TRBV7-2 and TRBJ1-4; D perhaps matches TRBD1 (5 bases). With 8 bases removed from V and 3 bases from J, the gap between germline ends came to 19 bases. This CDR3 is built from 16 residues. In germline, CDR1 is SGHTA, CDR2 FQGNSA. This CDR3 reads CASRVEDITANEKLFF. Written as DNA, the CDR3 is TGTGCCAGCCGGGTAGAGGACATTACTGCTAATGAAAAACTGTTTTTT.

V usage is TRBV5-1 and J usage is TRBJ1-1; the D gene is possibly TRBD1 (6 bases). V gave up 0 bases and J gave up 2 bases, with 11 bases separating them. Germline-derived CDR1 and CDR2 are SGHRS and YFSETQ. The CDR3 has 15 amino acids. The CDR3 loop reads CASSLVARGNTEAFF. DNA for the CDR3: TGCGCCAGCAGCTTGGTAGCCAGGGGCAACACTGAAGCTTTCTTT.

This clone was detected only once. The CDR3 protein is CASSLSASASYNEQFF. CDR3 nucleotides: TGTGCCAGCAGCTTATCGGCTAGCGCGTCCTACAATGAGCAGTTCTTC. The chain has TRBV7-2 and TRBJ2-1; D is perhaps TRBD2 (6 bases). Between the trimmed V and J ends, which lost 2 bases and 1 base, there was a span of 12 bases. The CDR3 totals 16 residues. Per germline, CDR1 SGHTA and CDR2 FQGNSA.

CDR3: CASSDHEGDTEAFF. The CDR3 coding sequence is TGTGCCAGCAGTGATCATGAAGGGGACACTGAAGCTTTCTTT. The genes are TRBV2 and TRBJ1-1, with a possible D match to TRBD1 (5 bases). The CDR3 has 14 residues. Germline loops: CDR1 SNHLY, CDR2 FYNNEI. Trimming left V 3 bases short and J 3 bases short, with 11 bases between. Full variable domain (missing parts from reference TRBV2 and TRBJ1-1): EPEVTQTPSHQVTQMGQEVILRCVPISNHLYFYWYRQILGQKVEFLVSFYNNEISEKSEIFDDQFSVERPDGSNFTLKIRSTKLEDSAMYFCASSDHEGDTEAFFGQGTRLTVV.

This chain uses TRBV18 with TRBJ2-7; 9 bases are a match to TRBD2. Germline assignment: CDR1 KGHSH and CDR2 LQKENI. With 3 bases clipped from V and 6 bases from J, the junction kept 9 bases outside the gene matches. The CDR3 sequence is 15 residues long. The CDR3, as DNA: TGTGCCAGCTCACCTGTGACTAGCGGCGCCCTCGAGCAGTACTTC. Protein: CASSPVTSGALEQYF.

The rearrangement links TRBV5-1 to TRBJ2-7; 8 bases map to TRBD2. J gave up 4 bases and V 2 bases, and 11 bases lay outside the gene matches. The V gene's germline CDR1 is SGHRS and CDR2 YFSETQ. The CDR3 has 16 residues. DNA of the CDR3: TGCGCCAGCAGCTTAAGTATGAGCGGGAGAAGTTACGAGCAGTACTTC. This codes for CASSLSMSGRSYEQYF.

The chain employs TRBV18 and TRBJ2-7, with D perhaps matching TRBD1 (6 bases). Germline loops: CDR1 KGHSH, CDR2 LQKENI. Trimming left V 3 bases short and J 5 bases short, with 20 bases between. This CDR3 spans 16 amino acids. The CDR3 DNA follows: TGTGCCAGCTCACCCCTAAGGGGGACCGGCGATAACGAGCAGTACTTC. Protein sequence: CASSPLRGTGDNEQYF.

In this sample, this clone turned up many times. The CDR3 loop is CASRVGGIVHAANEKLFF. In nucleotides, the CDR3 is TGTGCCAGCAGGGTGGGAGGTATTGTTCATGCGGCTAATGAAAAACTGTTTTTT. The chain employs TRBV28 and TRBJ1-4; the D is unclear. Germline V gene data show CDR1 as MDHEN and CDR2 as SYDVKM. This CDR3 comprises 18 residues. Trimming pared 6 bases from V and 3 bases from J, leaving 23 bases between.

This chain joins TRBV9 and TRBJ1-4, with 8 bases fitting TRBD1. The CDR3 has 15 residues. CDR1 is SGDLS, CDR2 YYNGEE, per germline. V lost 7 bases to trimming and J lost 8 bases; unmatched junction nucleotides: 13. The DNA of the CDR3 is TGTGCCAGCTCCTTTGGCAGGGGGCCGGAGGAAAAACTGTTTTTT. Amino acids: CASSFGRGPEEKLFF.

The CDR3 sequence: CAAGKIVQETQYF. CDR3 DNA: TGTGCCGCAGGAAAGATAGTCCAAGAGACCCAGTACTTC. The chain joins TRBV7-2 to TRBJ2-5; unclear D gene. Germline CDR1 is SGHTA and CDR2 is FQGNSA. Between the trimmed V and J ends, which lost 11 bases and 1 base, there was a span of 14 bases. This CDR3 region has 13 residues.

V gene TRBV7-2 combines with J gene TRBJ2-3; TRBD1 matches 10 bases. Germline V CDR1 and CDR2: SGHTA, FQGNSA. Unmatched junction bases numbered 6, after V lost 4 bases and J lost 5 bases. The CDR3 consists of 15 residues. The CDR3 sequence: CASSSGTGDEDTQYF. CDR3 coding DNA: TGTGCCAGCAGCTCCGGGACAGGGGATGAAGATACGCAGTATTTT.

The chain links TRBV23-1 to TRBJ1-2; TRBD1 might be the D (5 bases). TRBV23-1 is placed among ORFs of uncertain function. Deletions cut 5 bases from V and 3 bases from J, with 7 bases between. The CDR3 contains 12 residues. CDR3 loop: CASSARDYGYTF. DNA of the CDR3: TGCGCCAGCAGTGCCAGGGACTATGGCTACACCTTC.

In nucleotides, the CDR3 is TGTGCCAGCAGTCAGGGGGATTTCTTTCAGGGAGGCGGCTACACCTTC. It specifies CASSQGDFFQGGGYTF. The chain has TRBV28 and TRBJ1-2; 7 bases are shared with TRBD1. The J segment lost 8 bases and the V segment lost 5 bases, leaving 17 bases of the junction unmatched. Per germline, CDR1 MDHEN and CDR2 SYDVKM. This CDR3 is 16 amino acids long.

In DNA, the CDR3 is TGTGCCAGTAGTAAGAACAGCCTCAATCAGCCCCAGCATTTT. Protein product: CASSKNSLNQPQHF. The chain carries TRBV19 and TRBJ1-5; no clear D gene. Germline V CDR1 and CDR2: LNHDA, SQIVND (reference sequence). Trimming took off 4 bases at V and 3 bases at J, with 10 bases between the two ends. The CDR3 extends over 14 amino acids. The full variable domain, completed using reference TRBV19 and TRBJ1-5, is DGGITQSPKYLFRKEGQNVTLSCEQNLNHDAMYWYRQDPGQGLRLIYYSQIVNDFQKGDIAEGYSVSREKKESFPLTVTSAQKNPTAFYLCASSKNSLNQPQHFGDGTRLSIL.

This clone was counted between two and nine times. The chain recombines TRBV3-1 (or the pseudogene TRBV3-2) with TRBJ2-7; possibly TRBD1 for D (6 bases). This CDR3 has 14 amino acids. Germline lookup yields CDR1 LGHDT and CDR2 YNNKEL (reference sequence). The germline V and J ends were trimmed by 4 bases and 0 bases, with 10 bases remaining between them. Here the CDR3 reads CASSRDTLSYEQYF. In DNA, the CDR3 is TGTGCCAGCAGCCGGGACACCCTCTCCTACGAGCAGTACTTC.

The CDR3 bases are TGTGCCAGCAGCGGGGCGGGCGAGATCACAGATACGCAGTATTTT. This gives the protein CASSGAGEITDTQYF. The chain uses TRBV9 and TRBJ2-3; maybe TRBD2 (5 bases). The ends were cut back, 3 bases at V and 2 bases at J, with 13 bases in the middle. The germline V gene has CDR1 SGDLS and CDR2 YYNGEE. This CDR3 spans 15 amino acids.

This chain connects TRBV5-4 to TRBJ2-2, with D unresolved. Trimming took off 4 bases at V and 7 bases at J, with 8 bases between the two ends. Germline CDR1 SGHNT, CDR2 YYREEE (reference sequence). The CDR3 has 12 amino acids. The CDR3 is CASSHPGGELFF. CDR3 bases: TGTGCCAGCAGCCACCCGGGCGGGGAGCTGTTTTTT.